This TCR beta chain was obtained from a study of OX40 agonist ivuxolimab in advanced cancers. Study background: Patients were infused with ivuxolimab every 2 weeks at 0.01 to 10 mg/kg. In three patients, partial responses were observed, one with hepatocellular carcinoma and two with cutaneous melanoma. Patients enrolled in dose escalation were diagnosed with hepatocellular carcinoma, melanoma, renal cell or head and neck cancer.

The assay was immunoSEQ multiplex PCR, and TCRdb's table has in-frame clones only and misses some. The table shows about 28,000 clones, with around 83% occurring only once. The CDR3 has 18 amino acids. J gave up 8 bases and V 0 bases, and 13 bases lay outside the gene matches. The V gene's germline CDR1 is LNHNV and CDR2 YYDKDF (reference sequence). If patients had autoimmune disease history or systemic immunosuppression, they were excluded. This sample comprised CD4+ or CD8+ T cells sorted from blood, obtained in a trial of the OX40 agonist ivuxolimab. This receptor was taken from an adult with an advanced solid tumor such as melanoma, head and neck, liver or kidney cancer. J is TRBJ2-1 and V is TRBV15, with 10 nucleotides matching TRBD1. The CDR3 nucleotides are TGTGCCACCAGCAGAGATGGTCCGACAGGGGGCGCCACCGATGAGCAGTTCTTC. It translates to CATSRDGPTGGATDEQFF. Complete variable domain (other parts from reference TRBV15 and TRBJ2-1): DAMVIQNPRYQVTQFGKPVTLSCSQTLNHNVMYWYQQKSSQAPKLLFHYYDKDFNNEADTPDNFQSRRPNTSFCFLDIRSPGLGDTAMYLCATSRDGPTGGATDEQFFGPGTRLTVL.